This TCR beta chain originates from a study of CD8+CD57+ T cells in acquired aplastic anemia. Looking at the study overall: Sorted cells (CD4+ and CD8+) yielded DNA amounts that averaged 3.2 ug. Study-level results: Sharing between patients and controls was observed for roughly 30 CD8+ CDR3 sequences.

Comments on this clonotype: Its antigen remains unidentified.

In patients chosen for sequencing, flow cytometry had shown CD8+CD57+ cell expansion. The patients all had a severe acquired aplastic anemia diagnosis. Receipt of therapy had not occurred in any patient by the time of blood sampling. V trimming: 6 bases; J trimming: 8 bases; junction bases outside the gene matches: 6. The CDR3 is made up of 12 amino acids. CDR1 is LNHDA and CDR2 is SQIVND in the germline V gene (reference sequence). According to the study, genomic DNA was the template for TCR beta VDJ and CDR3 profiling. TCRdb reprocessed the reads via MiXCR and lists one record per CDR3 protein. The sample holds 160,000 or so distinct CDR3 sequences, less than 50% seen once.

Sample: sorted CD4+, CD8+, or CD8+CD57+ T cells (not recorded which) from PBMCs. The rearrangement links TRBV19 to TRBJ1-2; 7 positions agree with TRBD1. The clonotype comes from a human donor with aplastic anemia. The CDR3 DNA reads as TGTGCCAGTAGGCAGGGGGTGTCGGGCTACACCTTC. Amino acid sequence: CASRQGVSGYTF.